Following are 3 T cell receptor beta chains from one sample sequenced in a study of low-dose radiotherapy and immunotherapy resistance in tumors. Time point indicated: after trial treatment. Treatment specified: LDRT plus nivolumab, ipilimumab, low-dose cyclophosphamide and aspirin (RACIN trial). TCRs were amplified for roughly 20 PCR cycles with a constant-region primer and V-primer adapter. MiXCR, applied by TCRdb to the reads, yields one record per CDR3 protein. The data show approximately 52,000 distinct CDR3 sequences, approximately 31% seen once. The specimen was PBMCs, collected after low-dose radiotherapy plus immunotherapy. Receptor source: a male donor with rectosigmoid adenocarcinoma.

The chain carries TRBV19 and TRBJ2-3, with 10 bases aligning to TRBD2. The CDR3 is 14 residues long. V was pared by 5 bases and J by 5 bases, with 4 bases of the junction left unmatched. Germline CDR1 is LNHDA and CDR2 is SQIVND (reference sequence). This CDR3 reads CASSLGLALDTQYF. In DNA, the CDR3 is TGTGCCAGTAGTCTGGGACTAGCGTTAGATACGCAGTATTTT.

This clonotype was counted between two and nine times. The genes are TRBV2 and TRBJ2-5; D might be TRBD2 (5 bases). The CDR3 consists of 12 residues. Germline V gives CDR1 SNHLY, CDR2 FYNNEI. Between the trimmed V and J ends, which lost 2 bases and 5 bases, there was a span of 6 bases. This CDR3 is CASSERGETQYF. For the CDR3, the DNA is TGTGCCAGCAGTGAAAGAGGGGAGACCCAGTACTTC.

This clonotype was recorded many times. V usage is TRBV5-1 and J usage is TRBJ2-7, with a weak D call TRBD2 (5 bases). Germline-derived CDR1 and CDR2 are SGHRS and YFSETQ. The CDR3 spans 14 residues. V was pared by 4 bases and J by 2 bases, with 13 bases between. This chain's CDR3 is CASSLPGNTYEQYF. The CDR3 DNA reads TGCGCCAGCAGCCTACCCGGGAACACCTACGAGCAGTACTTC.